This is a list of T cell receptor beta chains from one sample in a study of T-cell memory formation after mild COVID-19. Each CDR3 protein gets one entry after TCRdb re-called the 5' RACE reads with MiXCR. The table has approximately 300,000 distinct CDR3 sequences, roughly 8.2% seen once. Sequenced material: PBMCs or a T cell subset sorted from them (not recorded which). The receptor set was obtained from a man younger than 35 who had mild COVID-19 (a few samples of this study predate the infection). Cell type and time point are not known. Each CDR3 is given with its conserved first and last residue. The D gene is left open where the match is weak. Not every row has a clone size; where given, it reads once, few, many or a size class.

TRBJ2-1 | - | TRBV20-1 | TRBD1 | CSARDRGQGPYNEQFF | TGCAGTGCTAGAGATCGAGGACAGGGCCCCTACAATGAGCAGTTCTTC
TRBJ2-1 | many | TRBV4-2 | - | CASSQANEQFF | TGTGCCAGCAGCCAAGCCAATGAGCAGTTCTTC
TRBJ2-6 | - | TRBV5-1 | - | CASRLGQSPSGANVLTF | TGCGCCAGCAGATTGGGGCAGTCACCGTCTGGGGCCAACGTCCTGACTTTC
TRBJ1-1 | once | TRBV7-2 | TRBD1 | CASTIVAGGDTESFF | TGTGCCAGCACCATAGTGGCAGGGGGGGACACTGAATCTTTCTTT
TRBJ2-1 | - | TRBV30 | - | CAWSVTGNEQFF | TGTGCCTGGAGTGTAACCGGGAATGAGCAGTTCTTC
TRBJ2-7 | many | TRBV5-1 | - | CASNAGDNYEQYF | TGCGCCAGCAACGCGGGGGACAACTACGAGCAGTACTTC
TRBJ2-1 | - | TRBV5-8 | TRBD1 | CASRRLWRQGFQFF | TGTGCCAGCAGGCGTCTTTGGAGACAGGGTTTTCAGTTCTTC
TRBJ1-6 | few | TRBV27 | - | CASKGGFVHSPLHF | TGTGCCAGCAAGGGGGGCTTCGTACATTCACCCCTCCACTTT
TRBJ2-7 | - | TRBV4-2 | - | CASSPDTSYEQYF | TGTGCCAGCAGCCCGGACACATCCTACGAGCAGTACTTC
TRBJ2-5 | many | TRBV7-2 | TRBD1 | CASSQRQGVRETQYF | TGTGCCAGCAGTCAACGACAGGGTGTTAGAGAGACCCAGTACTTC
TRBJ1-5 | many | TRBV10-3 | TRBD1 | CAISEDRGNQPQHF | TGTGCCATCAGTGAGGACAGGGGCAATCAGCCCCAGCATTTT
TRBJ2-1 | few | TRBV12-3/TRBV12-4 | - | CASTTSFGQFF | TGTGCCAGTACAACTAGCTTTGGGCAGTTCTTC
TRBJ2-3 | - | TRBV29-1 | - | CSGARQGTDTQYF | TGCAGCGGCGCGAGACAGGGCACAGATACGCAGTATTTT